This T cell receptor beta chain was recorded in a study of metastatic and nonmetastatic thyroid tumors. Study background: A comparison of repertoires was made across blood and tumor or nodule tissue from malignant and benign thyroid patients. Study-wide results and caveats: TCR beta diversity was reportedly significantly higher in malignant thyroid tumors than benign nodules, in blood and tumor.

Per the original data handling: Building a distant-metastasis classifier for papillary thyroid cancer drew on CDR3 differences across clinicopathological groups. TCRdb reassembled clones from the PCR reads with MiXCR. TCRdb, not the authors, supplied the V and J calls. Seen here are about 62,000 clones, 4% to 4.5% observed once, and the top ten hold under 25%. Each patient came to thyroid surgery without any prior treatment (of any kind). CDR1 is SGHTA, CDR2 FQGTGA, per germline. Trimming took off 8 bases at V and 8 bases at J, with 13 bases between the two ends. The CDR3 is made up of 13 amino acids. This clone was counted only a few times. What it recognizes is unknown. A single base separates this from a much larger clone, so it may be a read error.

The specimen was blood. The rearrangement joins TRBV7-3 to TRBJ2-6; weak D call: TRBD1 (5 bases). The clonotype was recovered from a female donor with papillary thyroid cancer or a benign thyroid nodule (not recorded which). Some clones in this sample may be carry-over from other donors' samples. CDR3 sequence reads: CASAFSGSNVLTF. CDR3 nucleotides: TGTGCCAGCGCCTTCTCAGGGTCCAACGTCCTGACTTTC.